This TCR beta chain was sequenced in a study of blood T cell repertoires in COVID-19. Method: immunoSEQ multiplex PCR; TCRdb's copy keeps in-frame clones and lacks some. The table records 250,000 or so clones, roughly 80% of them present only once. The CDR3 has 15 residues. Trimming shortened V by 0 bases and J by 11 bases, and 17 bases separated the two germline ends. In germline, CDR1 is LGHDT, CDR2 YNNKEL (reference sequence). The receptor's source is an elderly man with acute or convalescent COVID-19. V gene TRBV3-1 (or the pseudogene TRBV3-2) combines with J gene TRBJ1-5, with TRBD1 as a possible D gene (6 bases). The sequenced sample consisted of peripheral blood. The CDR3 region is CASSQEGTGSRTQHF. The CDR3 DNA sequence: TGTGCCAGCAGCCAAGAAGGAACAGGGTCTCGGACCCAGCATTTT.